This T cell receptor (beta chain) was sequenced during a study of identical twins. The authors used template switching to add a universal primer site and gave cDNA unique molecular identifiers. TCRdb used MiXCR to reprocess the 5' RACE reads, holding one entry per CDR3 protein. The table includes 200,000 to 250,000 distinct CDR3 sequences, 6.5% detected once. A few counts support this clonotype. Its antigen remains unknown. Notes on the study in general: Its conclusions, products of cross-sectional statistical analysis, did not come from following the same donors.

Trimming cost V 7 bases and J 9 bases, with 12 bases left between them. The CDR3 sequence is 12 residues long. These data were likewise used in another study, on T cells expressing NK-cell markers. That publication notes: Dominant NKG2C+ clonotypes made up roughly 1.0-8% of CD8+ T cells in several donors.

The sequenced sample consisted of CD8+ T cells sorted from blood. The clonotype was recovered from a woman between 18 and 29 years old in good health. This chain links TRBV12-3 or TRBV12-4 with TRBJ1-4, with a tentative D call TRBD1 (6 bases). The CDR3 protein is CASKYRAQKLFF. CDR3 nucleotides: TGTGCCAGCAAATACAGGGCCCAAAAACTGTTTTTT.